The source of this TCR beta chain is a study of T cells in Graves' hyperthyroidism and ophthalmopathy. The TCR beta CDR3 regions underwent amplification using RNA transcripts as the source. In the first-round RT-PCR of the TCR CDR3, the HTBI primer set was used. One entry per CDR3 protein results from TCRdb running MiXCR on the multiplex PCR reads. This sample yields hundreds of thousands of distinct CDR3 sequences, of which roughly 14% are seen a single time; roughly 8% belongs to the top ten. General study findings and limits: A model using 13 V-J features told ophthalmopathy apart from stable hyperthyroidism. Clonotypes that were expanded in thyroid above 0.001 mostly appeared in blood too.

J gave up 8 bases and V 10 bases, and 12 bases lay outside the gene matches. The germline V gene has CDR1 LNHDA and CDR2 SQIVND (reference sequence). CDR3 length equals 14 residues. This clonotype was recorded many times. Its matching antigen is unknown. This receptor was taken from a woman under 30 with Graves' hyperthyroidism. Sequenced: blood. This chain links TRBV19 with TRBJ2-1; 9 bases align to TRBD2. The DNA for the CDR3 is TGTGCCACCAAGTCTTTAGCGGGAGAGTATGAGCAGTTCTTC. It specifies CATKSLAGEYEQFF.